These T cell receptor beta chains were read from a single sample in a study of CD8+ T cells in alopecia areata. The assay was immunoSEQ multiplex PCR, and TCRdb's table has in-frame clones only and misses some. The sample records approximately 180,000 clones, about three fifths being singletons. The sample consisted of CD4+ T cells sorted from blood, taken around week 50, from a patient treated with tofacitinib. These receptor sequences come from a human donor with alopecia areata. CDR3s include the opening cysteine and the closing phenylalanine or tryptophan. D genes are given only for firm matches. The size entry is marked missing in some rows and otherwise reads once, few, many or a size class.

clone size	D gene	V gene	J gene	CDR3 DNA	CDR3 protein
few	TRBD1	TRBV9	TRBJ2-1	TGTGCCAGCAGCCCCAGGGGAGGACAGGGGGCTGAGTATGAGCAGTTCTTC	CASSPRGGQGAEYEQFF
few	TRBD2	TRBV4-1	TRBJ2-4	TGCGCCAGCAGCCAAGATCGACTAGCGGGGGACGACATTCAGTACTTC	CASSQDRLAGDDIQYF
NA	NA	TRBV7-2	TRBJ1-4	TGTGCCAGCAGCCGGGACGGCACTAATGAAAAACTGTTTTTT	CASSRDGTNEKLFF
NA	NA	TRBV7-9	TRBJ2-5	TGTGCCAGCAGCTTAGCAACCGGGGAGCAGTACTTC	CASSLATGEQYF
NA	NA	TRBV29-1	TRBJ2-1	TGCAGTTGTACAGAGACCTACAATGAGCAGTTCTTC	CSCTETYNEQFF
NA	NA	TRBV29-1	TRBJ2-1	TGCAGCGTTGCCCCTCGCTCCGTAGGGGATGAGCAGTTCTTC	CSVAPRSVGDEQFF
once	TRBD1	TRBV19	TRBJ2-7	TGTGCCAGTAGTATATATGGGCAGGGGGCAGGGACAAGCTACGAGCAGTACTTC	CASSIYGQGAGTSYEQYF
NA	NA	TRBV28	TRBJ2-7	TGTGCCACCACTGACAGGACTACCTACGAGCAGTACTTC	CATTDRTTYEQYF
NA	NA	TRBV25-1	TRBJ1-1	TGTGCCAGCAGTCCGACCGGGACCGCTGGGGCGGTTATCACTGAAGCTTTCTTT	CASSPTGTAGAVITEAFF
few	TRBD1	TRBV27	TRBJ1-4	TGTGCCAGCAGGAACCGGGACAGGGTACGAGAAAAACTGTTTTTT	CASRNRDRVREKLFF
NA	NA	TRBV7-9	TRBJ2-5	TGTGCCAGCAGCCTCAGGACAGGGAGGGCACAAGCGACCCAGTACTTC	CASSLRTGRAQATQYF
NA	NA	TRBV5-1	TRBJ1-6	TGCGCCAGCAGCCCCGGGGGCTCTGGACCCCTCCACTTT	CASSPGGSGPLHF
NA	TRBD1	TRBV2	TRBJ1-5	TGTGCCAGCACCCGAGGACAGGGCGATCAGCCCCAGCATTTT	CASTRGQGDQPQHF
NA	NA	TRBV6-6	TRBJ2-1	TGTGCCAGCAGTTACTCGAGAGTTGAGCAGTTCTTC	CASSYSRVEQFF
few	NA	TRBV6-1	TRBJ2-7	TGTGCCAGCACGTCAACCCAGTCCTCCTACGAGCAGTACTTC	CASTSTQSSYEQYF
NA	NA	TRBV7-2	TRBJ2-5	TGTGCCAGCAGTCCAGACCGGGACCCCGTCCCAGAGACCCAGTACTTC	CASSPDRDPVPETQYF
NA	TRBD2	TRBV4-2	TRBJ2-2	TGTGCCAGCAGCCCTAGGACTAGGCCCAACACCGGGGAGCTGTTTTTT	CASSPRTRPNTGELFF
NA	NA	TRBV7-3	TRBJ2-2	TGTGCCAGCAGCTCCCAACATCGGGCGAGCACCGGGGAGCTGTTTTTT	CASSSQHRASTGELFF
NA	NA	TRBV29-1	TRBJ2-3	TGCAGCGTCCAACTGCGAAAGACTAGTTCATTCCCCCCCACAGATACGCAGTATTTT	CSVQLRKTSSFPPTDTQYF
NA	NA	TRBV29-1	TRBJ2-4	TGCAGCGGGGGGGCCAAAAACATTCAGTACTTC	CSGGAKNIQYF
NA	NA	TRBV29-1	TRBJ1-2	TGCAGCGTTCTTCTGGTTGGGGCCTATGGCTACACCTTC	CSVLLVGAYGYTF
NA	NA	TRBV30	TRBJ1-6	TGTGCCTGGGACCACACAAGCTCCTATAATTCACCCCTCCACTTT	CAWDHTSSYNSPLHF
NA	NA	TRBV6-5	TRBJ2-1	TGTGCCAGCGGGACGGGCGAACAGTTCTTC	CASGTGEQFF
few	NA	TRBV9	TRBJ1-6	TGTGCCAGCAGCACCGAGGCTAATTCACCCCTCCACTTT	CASSTEANSPLHF
NA	NA	TRBV14	TRBJ1-1	TGTGCCAGCAGCCCTCCCATGGGAACTGAAGCTTTCTTT	CASSPPMGTEAFF
NA	TRBD1	TRBV4-1	TRBJ2-7	TGCGCCAGCAGCCAAGGGCGGACAGGGCCACCCGAGCAGTACTTC	CASSQGRTGPPEQYF
NA	TRBD2	TRBV9	TRBJ2-3	TGTGCCAGCAGCGTCCGGGACTACAACATGGATACGCAGTATTTT	CASSVRDYNMDTQYF
NA	NA	TRBV29-1	TRBJ2-3	TGCAGCGTTGTCGGCTTTGTAGATACGCAGTATTTT	CSVVGFVDTQYF
few	NA	TRBV29-1	TRBJ1-5	TGCAGCGTTGGAGACAACAATCAGCCCCAGCATTTT	CSVGDNNQPQHF
NA	NA	TRBV6-6	TRBJ2-2	TGTGCCGGACGTCCTAACACCGGGGAGCTGTTTTTT	CAGRPNTGELFF
NA	NA	TRBV5-1	TRBJ2-7	TGCGCCAGCAGCTTGGAAGGTAACGGACTCTACGAGCAGTACTTC	CASSLEGNGLYEQYF
NA	NA	TRBV2	TRBJ1-5	TGTGCCAGCCAGCTCCGAGAGTTGAGGGATGATCAGCCCCAGCATTTT	CASQLRELRDDQPQHF
NA	TRBD2	TRBV29-1	TRBJ2-1	TGCAGCGTTACCGTTGCGGGGGGTTTCTTGGAGCAGTTCTTC	CSVTVAGGFLEQFF
NA	NA	TRBV2	TRBJ1-2	TGTGCCAGCAAAGGAGGGTCAGGGGAGTTCTATGGCTACACCTTC	CASKGGSGEFYGYTF
NA	TRBD2	TRBV29-1	TRBJ2-1	TGCAGCGTTGTGGCTAGCGGGGACTACAATGAGCAGTTCTTC	CSVVASGDYNEQFF
NA	NA	TRBV10-2	TRBJ1-1	TGCGCCTCTACCAAGATGGGGTCGAACACTGAAGCTTTCTTT	CASTKMGSNTEAFF
many	NA	TRBV4-3	TRBJ1-2	TGCGCCAGCAGCCAAGAAGGTCGGGACGGCTACACCTTC	CASSQEGRDGYTF
once	NA	TRBV29-1	TRBJ2-4	TGCAGCGTTGACGGGTCCGGGGGCATTCAGTACTTC	CSVDGSGGIQYF
NA	TRBD1	TRBV29-1	TRBJ1-2	TGCAGCGCAGACCTTCCGGACAGGGACTATGGCTACACCTTC	CSADLPDRDYGYTF
few	NA	TRBV7-2	TRBJ2-5	TGTGCCAGCAGCCGGAACCAGAATAGGGAAGAGACCCAGTACTTC	CASSRNQNREETQYF
NA	TRBD1	TRBV29-1	TRBJ1-5	TGCAGCGTTGGACAGGGCAGAAGTCAGCCCCAGCATTTT	CSVGQGRSQPQHF
NA	NA	TRBV9	TRBJ2-3	TGTGCCAGCAGCCCCCGGGGACCAGATACGCAGTATTTT	CASSPRGPDTQYF
NA	NA	TRBV12-5	TRBJ1-2	TGTGCTAGTGGTCCCTCTTCCTACCGGGGGTATGGCTACACCTTC	CASGPSSYRGYGYTF
once	TRBD1	TRBV30	TRBJ1-2	TGTGCCTGGAGTGTACAGGCAGGGGGCTATGGCTACACCTTC	CAWSVQAGGYGYTF
few	TRBD2	TRBV2	TRBJ2-5	TGTGCCAAGACTAGCGGGGAAGAGACCCAGTACTTC	CAKTSGEETQYF
NA	NA	TRBV4-1	TRBJ2-1	TGCGCCAGCAGCCAAGATTCTGGGGCTAACGGTGAGCAGTTCTTC	CASSQDSGANGEQFF
many	NA	TRBV6-5	TRBJ1-4	TGTGCCAGCAGTTACTCGGGGGAAACTAATGAAAAACTGTTTTTT	CASSYSGETNEKLFF
NA	NA	TRBV4-1	TRBJ2-7	TGCGCCAGCAGCGTGGCAGACGCCTACGAGCAGTACTTC	CASSVADAYEQYF
few	NA	TRBV2	TRBJ2-3	TGTGCCAGCAGTGGATCCCCGGCTGACACAGATACGCAGTATTTT	CASSGSPADTDTQYF
NA	TRBD1	TRBV30	TRBJ1-1	TGTGCCTGGAGTCCCAAGACAGGGAGGTGGACTGAAGCTTTCTTT	CAWSPKTGRWTEAFF
NA	TRBD1	TRBV29-1	TRBJ2-7	TGCAGCGGGCGGGACAGGGGCAACGAGCAGTACTTC	CSGRDRGNEQYF
NA	NA	TRBV9	TRBJ2-5	TGTGCCAGCAGCGTAGGAGTCGGGGGGCCAGAGACCCAGTACTTC	CASSVGVGGPETQYF
NA	NA	TRBV30	TRBJ2-7	TGTGCCTGGAGAGTCAGCTCCTACGAGCAGTACTTC	CAWRVSSYEQYF
NA	NA	TRBV29-1	TRBJ1-1	TGCAGTGCGCGCATCTCGGGCACTGAAGCTTTCTTT	CSARISGTEAFF